This paragraph reports one TCR beta chain. This sample is part of a study of somatic mutations in cytotoxic T cells in rheumatoid arthritis. The germline gives CDR1 SGDLS, CDR2 YYNGEE. Trimming at V came to 4 bases and at J to 5 bases, leaving 7 bases not matched to a gene. The CDR3 is 14 amino acids. Produced via immunoSEQ multiplex PCR; TCRdb's table is partial and in-frame only. The table records about 20,000 clones, 65% to 75% of them present only once. The TCR originated in a man between 60 and 70 years old in good health. This sequence joins TRBV9 and TRBJ2-5, with 8 bases lining up with TRBD2. The sequencing input was CD8+ T cells sorted from blood. CDR3 protein: CASSPRTSWETQYF. CDR3 nucleotide sequence: TGTGCCAGCAGCCCACGGACTAGCTGGGAGACCCAGTACTTC.